The TCR beta chain under discussion was sequenced for a study of CXCR3-negative and CXCR3-positive naive CD8 T cells. Study outcomes and limitations: From TRB CDR3 properties, TCR strength was inferred; surface CD5 did not differ between naive subsets. Hydrophobicity of TRB CDR3s was greater in CXCR3-positive naive cells than in CXCR3-negative naive cells. Memory CD8+ cells showed much lower diversity, while both naive subsets displayed comparably high diversity.

The CDR3 runs to 12 residues. CDR1 is SNHLY and CDR2 is FYNNEI in the germline V gene. Every CD8+ T cell subset underwent triplicate sorting at some 280,000 cells apiece. Libraries were UMI-labeled 5' RACE TRB cDNA. TCRdb reanalyzed the 5' RACE reads, giving one entry per CDR3 protein sequence and no DNA. This table lists 40,000 to 50,000 distinct CDR3 sequences. As regards this clonotype: Its antigen is undetermined.

The rearrangement joins TRBV2 to TRBJ2-1; the TCRdb call, TRBD2, lacks DNA for checking. This clonotype was obtained from a human donor in good health. Some clones in this sample may be carry-over from other donors' samples. Sequenced input: naive CXCR3- CD8+ T cells from blood. Subset meaning: CD45RO-CCR7+CD27+CD95- naive CD8+ T cells lacking CXCR3 (TNR3-). The CDR3 sequence: CASKRGYDEQFF.